Below, 10 T cell receptor beta chains from the same sample are listed, as sequenced in a study of cytotoxic CD8 clonotypes in ibrutinib-treated CLL (TCRdb year 2021). The library was generated by the immunoSEQ multiplex PCR assay. TCRdb took over this immuneACCESS table, retaining in-frame rearrangements with V and J assigned. Such tables are incomplete; in checked studies, under half of the missing clones stem from an unresolved V gene, and the remainder is unexplained. Counted in this sample were 6,000 or so clones; approximately 75% of them appeared once. 4.5% to 5% of the sample lies in the top ten. The sample consisted of PBMCs, taken before ibrutinib treatment. The receptor set was obtained from a human donor with chronic lymphocytic leukemia.

The genes are TRBV2 and TRBJ1-6; D not certain. V was shortened by 4 bases and J by 5 bases, with 12 bases between the two germline ends. The V gene's germline CDR1 is SNHLY and CDR2 FYNNEI. This CDR3 contains 15 residues. This CDR3 is CASSARSTDNSPLHF. Written as DNA, the CDR3 is TGTGCCAGCAGTGCGAGGTCTACCGATAATTCACCCCTCCACTTT.

This clone has just a few counts. The chain joins TRBV4-1 to TRBJ1-4; a weak D match, TRBD1 (5 bases). The CDR3 extends over 16 amino acids. Trimming pared 0 bases from V and 0 bases from J, leaving 8 bases between. Germline values: CDR1 MGHRA, CDR2 YSYEKL. This chain's CDR3 is CASSQDATATNEKLFF. The CDR3 DNA sequence: TGCGCCAGCAGCCAAGATGCGACAGCAACTAATGAAAAACTGTTTTTT.

This chain joins TRBV4-1 and TRBJ2-5; 9 bases are a match to TRBD1. The J call is doubtful: the DNA matches TRBJ2-7 better. Germline assignment: CDR1 MGHRA and CDR2 YSYEKL. The CDR3 runs to 19 residues. In DNA, the CDR3 is TGCGCCAGCAGCCAAGATTCGGGGCATGGGGGACAGGGATGGCACGAGCAGTACTTC. This translates into CASSQDSGHGGQGWHEQYF.

The rearrangement uses TRBV10-3 and TRBJ2-7; TRBD1 aligns across 11 bases. CDR1 is ENHRY and CDR2 is SYGVKD in the germline V gene. This CDR3 has 14 amino acids. Trimming cost V 4 bases and J 3 bases; bases outside gene matches: 2. The CDR3 nucleotides are TGTGCCATCAGTGCCGGGACAGGGGGCTACGAGCAGTACTTC. This gives the protein CAISAGTGGYEQYF.

This clone was counted only a few times. J is TRBJ1-5 and V is TRBV21-1; the table's TRBD1 call for D was not verified on the DNA. TRBV21-1 is tagged as a pseudogene. This CDR3 contains 14 residues. The CDR3 here is CASSKQGSNQPQHF. The CDR3 nucleotides are TGTGCCAGCAGCAAACAGGGGAGCAATCAGCCCCAGCATTTT.

CDR3 amino acids: CASSLLAQDEQFF. CDR3 sequence (DNA): TGTGCCAGCAGCTTACTAGCGCAGGATGAGCAGTTCTTC. The rearrangement joins TRBV5-4 to TRBJ2-1; 7 nucleotides agree with TRBD2. V trimming: 2 bases; J trimming: 8 bases; junction bases outside the gene matches: 4. The germline V gene encodes CDR1 SGHNT and CDR2 YYREEE (reference sequence). This CDR3 is 13 amino acids long.

The V gene is TRBV5-1, the J gene TRBJ2-1; 12 positions match TRBD2. The germline V gene has CDR1 SGHRS and CDR2 YFSETQ. V shed 2 bases, J shed 9 bases, and the junction held 12 bases outside the gene matches. The CDR3 extends over 17 amino acids. CDR3 protein: CASSFRQPSGRATEQFF. The CDR3 DNA is TGCGCCAGCAGCTTCCGCCAACCTAGCGGGAGGGCCACTGAGCAGTTCTTC.

This sequence joins TRBV5-1 and TRBJ2-3, with 10 bases aligning to TRBD1. Losses at the gene ends were 6 bases for V and 4 bases for J; bases not matched to a gene: 2. Germline CDR1 is SGHRS and CDR2 is YFSETQ. The CDR3 length is 13 residues. In DNA form, the CDR3 reads TGCGCCAGCAAGGGACAGGGGTCAGATACGCAGTATTTT. This gives the protein CASKGQGSDTQYF.

With regard to this clone: A read error may produce the germline difference seen at one junction end. The CDR3 sequence is CASSIDSNSYEQYF. The CDR3 region has the DNA TGTGCCAGTAGCATAGACAGTAACTCCTACGAGCAGTACTTC. This sequence joins TRBV19 and TRBJ2-7; TRBD1 is a possible D gene (5 bases). Germline V gene lookup returns CDR1 LNHDA and CDR2 SQIVND (reference sequence). This CDR3 comprises 14 residues.

This chain uses TRBV21-1 with TRBJ2-5; TRBD2 is the table's D call and was not checked against the DNA. TRBV21-1 counts as a pseudogene. The CDR3 loop spans 16 amino acids. The CDR3 loop is CASSTSAGPLQETQYF. The CDR3, as DNA: TGTGCCAGCAGCACCTCGGCGGGACCACTCCAAGAGACCCAGTACTTC.